The entry that follows covers one T cell receptor (beta chain) sequence. After removal of 2 bases from V and 6 bases from J, the junction contained 8 bases not matched to a gene. CDR3 length: 16 residues. Germline values: CDR1 MDHEN, CDR2 SYDVKM. Sequencing used immunoSEQ multiplex PCR; TCRdb keeps in-frame clones, though not all of them. In the table there are under 250,000 clones, 65% to 90% of which are singletons. These data come from a study of blood T cell repertoires in COVID-19. Input material: PBMCs or T cells enriched from blood (not recorded which). V usage is TRBV28 and J usage is TRBJ2-1, with 9 nucleotides matching TRBD1. The clonotype comes from a man aged 35-49 years who had recovered from COVID-19. CDR3 residues: CASSLAGTGLGNEQFF. As DNA, the CDR3 is TGTGCCAGCAGTTTAGCCGGGACAGGGTTGGGCAATGAGCAGTTCTTC.